This T cell receptor beta chain was profiled in a study of blood T cell repertoires in COVID-19. Original methodology: From reference gene primer amplification, estimates of nucleated cell counts were derived. Profiled with immunoSEQ multiplex PCR; TCRdb holds only in-frame clones, not every one. V and J calls and clone size follow that table, whereas D and trimming were derived from the DNA. The repertoire holds about 310,000 clones, with about 90% as singletons. The trim removed 5 bases at V and 2 bases at J, leaving 10 bases unmatched. This CDR3 region has 16 residues. Germline V lookup: CDR1 SNHLY, CDR2 FYNNEI.

This chain uses TRBV2 with TRBJ2-3, with 7 bases that match TRBD1. This sequence originates from a woman aged 25 to 39 who had recovered from COVID-19. Sample: PBMCs or T cells enriched from blood (not recorded which). The CDR3 reads CASSPELTGFTDTQYF. The CDR3 nucleotides are TGTGCCAGCAGTCCAGAATTGACAGGGTTCACAGATACGCAGTATTTT.